Following are 3 T cell receptor beta chains from one sample sequenced in a study of T cells in Graves' hyperthyroidism and ophthalmopathy. Template material for amplifying TCR beta CDR3 regions consisted of RNA transcripts. TCR CDR3 regions were first amplified by RT-PCR with HTBI primers. One entry per CDR3 protein, called by TCRdb with MiXCR from the multiplex PCR reads. The sample yields 200,000 to 250,000 distinct CDR3 sequences, about a sixth seen once. The sample consisted of blood. The receptor source for this set is a woman younger than 35 with Graves' ophthalmopathy.

This clonotype was seen at least ten times. V usage is TRBV3-1 and J usage is TRBJ1-2; D unclear. This CDR3 contains 13 residues. Germline V gives CDR1 LGHDT, CDR2 YNNKEL (reference sequence). V gave up 2 bases and J gave up 7 bases, with 11 bases separating them. CDR3 sequence reads: CASSQSEMGGYTF. Written as DNA, the CDR3 is TGTGCCAGCAGCCAATCAGAGATGGGTGGCTACACCTTC.

Details on this clonotype: Germline and junction disagree at one end, which may indicate a read error. The rearrangement links TRBV29-1 to TRBJ1-1; D is possibly TRBD1 (5 bases). The germline V gene has CDR1 SQVTM and CDR2 ANQGSEA. This CDR3 has 13 residues. The CDR3 is CSVGRGQNTEASF. In nucleotides, the CDR3 is TGCAGCGTTGGTAGGGGCCAGAACACTGAAGCTTCCTTT.

At least ten counts were recorded for this clonotype. The chain joins TRBV2 to TRBJ1-1; TRBD1 is a possible D gene (5 bases). V lost 5 bases and J lost 5, with 15 bases in between. CDR1 and CDR2 from the germline V gene are SNHLY and FYNNEI. This CDR3 comprises 14 residues. The DNA of the CDR3 is TGTGCCAGCAGTCCAGGGACCCTTGTAACTGAAGCTTTCTTT. This gives the protein CASSPGTLVTEAFF.